The 13 T cell receptor beta chains listed next were all sequenced from one sample in a study of post-analysis software for immune sequencing data. Study-level results: Roughly 5 TRBV segments (TRBV5-6, TRBV5-1 and TRBV20-1 among them) occurred more frequently in patients than in controls.

Incorporated into the TCR beta cDNA libraries were unique molecular identifiers, which served to reduce PCR and sequencing biases. A single record per CDR3 protein comes from TCRdb applying MiXCR to the PCR reads. The sample records a few hundred thousand distinct CDR3 sequences, about 40% being singletons. What these receptors recognize is not known. Sequencing input: blood. These receptor sequences come from a girl aged 5-17 years with multiple sclerosis.

This clonotype was seen many times. This sequence joins TRBV29-1 and TRBJ1-1; D call uncertain. V lost 3 bases to trimming and J lost 1 base, with 15 bases between them. The germline gives CDR1 SQVTM, CDR2 ANQGSEA. This CDR3 has 15 amino acids. For the CDR3, the DNA is TGCAGCGTTGACGTGGGGAAAGCAAAGAACACTGAAGCTTTCTTT. Its protein product is CSVDVGKAKNTEAFF.

The rearrangement links TRBV7-9 to TRBJ2-3, with unresolved D. This CDR3 has 14 amino acids. In germline, CDR1 is SEHNR, CDR2 FQNEAQ (reference sequence). The V end was cut by 1 base, the J end by 3 bases, with 8 bases between. The CDR3 nucleotides read TGTGCCAGCAGCTTAGTCCCGGAGACAGATACGCAGTATTTT. Encoded protein: CASSLVPETDTQYF.

This clonotype was counted at least ten times. This chain connects TRBV11-2 to TRBJ2-1; possibly TRBD1 or TRBD2 for D (6 bases each). Trimming stripped 10 bases from V and 9 bases from J, with 13 bases between. CDR3 size: 11 residues. Per the germline V gene, CDR1 is SGHAT and CDR2 is FQNNGV. CDR3 residues: CATTKGGEQFF. In DNA form, the CDR3 reads TGTGCCACCACCAAGGGGGGTGAGCAGTTCTTC.

The chain combines TRBV25-1 with TRBJ2-1; 9 nucleotides agree with TRBD1. V dropped 6 bases and J dropped 2; count of bases not matched to a gene: 8. Per the germline V gene, CDR1 is MGHDK and CDR2 is SYGVNS. The CDR3 consists of 16 residues. The CDR3, as DNA: TGTGCCAGCAGCAGTCCGACAGGGGGTCCCTACAATGAGCAGTTCTTC. As protein: CASSSPTGGPYNEQFF.

Note on this clonotype: This sequence may be a read error, since a much larger clone differs from it by one base. The chain recombines TRBV20-1 with TRBJ2-5, with 13 bases fitting TRBD2. This CDR3 is built from 15 residues. Germline V CDR1 and CDR2: DFQATT, SNEGSKA (reference sequence). DNA of the CDR3: TGCAGTGCCCCCCGGACTAGCGGGGGCCCCGCGACCCGGTACTTC. It is translated as CSAPRTSGGPATRYF.

The CDR3 DNA reads as TGTGCCAGCAGCTTTAGCGGGGGGAGGAATGAGCAGTTCTTC. This sequence encodes CASSFSGGRNEQFF. The V and J genes are TRBV4-2 and TRBJ2-1, with 10 bases aligning to TRBD2. Unmatched junction bases numbered 5, after V lost 5 bases and J lost 7 bases. The CDR3 is 14 amino acids. The germline CDR1 and CDR2 sequences are LGHNA and YNFKEQ.

With respect to this clonotype: The germline gene is not matched at one end of the junction; a read error may be the cause. J is TRBJ1-1 and V is TRBV5-1; D call uncertain. There are 14 residues in the CDR3. Germline V CDR1 and CDR2: SGHRS, YFSETQ. CDR3 sequence (DNA): TGCGCCAGCAAAATGCGCAGTACACACACTGGAGCTTTCTTT. This encodes CASKMRSTHTGAFF. Full variable domain (missing parts from reference TRBV5-1 and TRBJ1-1): KAGVTQTPRYLIKTRGQQVTLSCSPISGHRSVSWYQQTPGQGLQFLFEYFSETQRNKGNFPGRFSGRQFSNSRSEMNVSTLELGDSALYLCASKMRSTHTGAFFGQGTRLTVV.

The V and J genes are TRBV20-1 and TRBJ2-3, with 10 bases that match TRBD1. The CDR3 contains 15 residues. Germline CDR1 DFQATT, CDR2 SNEGSKA (reference sequence). Trimming at V came to 1 base and at J to 3 bases, leaving 4 bases not matched to a gene. CDR3 sequence reads: CSARVGTGETDTQYF. The DNA for the CDR3 is TGCAGTGCTAGAGTCGGGACAGGGGAGACAGATACGCAGTATTTT.

This clonotype was detected ten times or more. The gene calls are TRBV15 and TRBJ2-3, with 7 bases matching TRBD1. The germline gives CDR1 LNHNV, CDR2 YYDKDF (reference sequence). The length of the CDR3 is 15 residues. Losses at the gene ends were 1 base for V and 4 bases for J; bases not matched to a gene: 5. Here the CDR3 reads CATSRGGGESDTQYF. CDR3 sequence (DNA): TGTGCCACCAGCAGAGGAGGGGGCGAATCAGATACGCAGTATTTT.

In its sample, this clonotype was seen many times. The chain has TRBV12-3 or TRBV12-4 and TRBJ1-5, with 8 nucleotides matching TRBD1. This CDR3 is 14 amino acids long. V shed 4 bases and J 6 bases; nucleotides not matched to a gene: 5. CDR3 nucleotides: TGTGCCAGCAGTTGGGACAGGAAGGGTCAGCCCCAGCATTTT. It specifies CASSWDRKGQPQHF.

This clonotype has just one count. One end of the junction is discordant with germline, which a read error may explain. The rearrangement uses TRBV20-1 and TRBJ2-1, with D unclear. The CDR3 is made up of 14 amino acids. Germline lookup yields CDR1 DFQATT and CDR2 SNEGSKA (reference sequence). CDR3 DNA sequence: TGCAGTGCCATCTGGCAGAGTCGTTACAATGAGCACTTCTTC. The encoded protein is CSAIWQSRYNEHFF.

This clonotype was observed a few times. The CDR3 sequence is CASSPHDRLDGGTYEQYF. CDR3 nucleotides: TGTGCCAGCTCACCACACGACCGATTGGACGGGGGGACCTACGAGCAGTACTTC. The V and J genes are TRBV18 and TRBJ2-7; 7 bases map to TRBD2. From germline, CDR1 is KGHSH and CDR2 LQKENI. V lost 1 base and J lost 2; bases outside the gene matches: 14. The CDR3 totals 18 residues.

Comments on this clonotype: This may be a read error: a much more frequent sequence differs by one nucleotide. J is TRBJ2-1 and V is TRBV5-1; 9 positions agree with TRBD1. There are 14 residues in the CDR3. Per germline, CDR1 SGHRS and CDR2 YFSETQ. The trim removed 5 bases at V and 10 bases at J, leaving 10 bases unmatched. CDR3 in DNA: TGCGCCAGCAGTCTGACAGGGGGTCTGGGCGAGCAGTTCTTC. This sequence encodes CASSLTGGLGEQFF.